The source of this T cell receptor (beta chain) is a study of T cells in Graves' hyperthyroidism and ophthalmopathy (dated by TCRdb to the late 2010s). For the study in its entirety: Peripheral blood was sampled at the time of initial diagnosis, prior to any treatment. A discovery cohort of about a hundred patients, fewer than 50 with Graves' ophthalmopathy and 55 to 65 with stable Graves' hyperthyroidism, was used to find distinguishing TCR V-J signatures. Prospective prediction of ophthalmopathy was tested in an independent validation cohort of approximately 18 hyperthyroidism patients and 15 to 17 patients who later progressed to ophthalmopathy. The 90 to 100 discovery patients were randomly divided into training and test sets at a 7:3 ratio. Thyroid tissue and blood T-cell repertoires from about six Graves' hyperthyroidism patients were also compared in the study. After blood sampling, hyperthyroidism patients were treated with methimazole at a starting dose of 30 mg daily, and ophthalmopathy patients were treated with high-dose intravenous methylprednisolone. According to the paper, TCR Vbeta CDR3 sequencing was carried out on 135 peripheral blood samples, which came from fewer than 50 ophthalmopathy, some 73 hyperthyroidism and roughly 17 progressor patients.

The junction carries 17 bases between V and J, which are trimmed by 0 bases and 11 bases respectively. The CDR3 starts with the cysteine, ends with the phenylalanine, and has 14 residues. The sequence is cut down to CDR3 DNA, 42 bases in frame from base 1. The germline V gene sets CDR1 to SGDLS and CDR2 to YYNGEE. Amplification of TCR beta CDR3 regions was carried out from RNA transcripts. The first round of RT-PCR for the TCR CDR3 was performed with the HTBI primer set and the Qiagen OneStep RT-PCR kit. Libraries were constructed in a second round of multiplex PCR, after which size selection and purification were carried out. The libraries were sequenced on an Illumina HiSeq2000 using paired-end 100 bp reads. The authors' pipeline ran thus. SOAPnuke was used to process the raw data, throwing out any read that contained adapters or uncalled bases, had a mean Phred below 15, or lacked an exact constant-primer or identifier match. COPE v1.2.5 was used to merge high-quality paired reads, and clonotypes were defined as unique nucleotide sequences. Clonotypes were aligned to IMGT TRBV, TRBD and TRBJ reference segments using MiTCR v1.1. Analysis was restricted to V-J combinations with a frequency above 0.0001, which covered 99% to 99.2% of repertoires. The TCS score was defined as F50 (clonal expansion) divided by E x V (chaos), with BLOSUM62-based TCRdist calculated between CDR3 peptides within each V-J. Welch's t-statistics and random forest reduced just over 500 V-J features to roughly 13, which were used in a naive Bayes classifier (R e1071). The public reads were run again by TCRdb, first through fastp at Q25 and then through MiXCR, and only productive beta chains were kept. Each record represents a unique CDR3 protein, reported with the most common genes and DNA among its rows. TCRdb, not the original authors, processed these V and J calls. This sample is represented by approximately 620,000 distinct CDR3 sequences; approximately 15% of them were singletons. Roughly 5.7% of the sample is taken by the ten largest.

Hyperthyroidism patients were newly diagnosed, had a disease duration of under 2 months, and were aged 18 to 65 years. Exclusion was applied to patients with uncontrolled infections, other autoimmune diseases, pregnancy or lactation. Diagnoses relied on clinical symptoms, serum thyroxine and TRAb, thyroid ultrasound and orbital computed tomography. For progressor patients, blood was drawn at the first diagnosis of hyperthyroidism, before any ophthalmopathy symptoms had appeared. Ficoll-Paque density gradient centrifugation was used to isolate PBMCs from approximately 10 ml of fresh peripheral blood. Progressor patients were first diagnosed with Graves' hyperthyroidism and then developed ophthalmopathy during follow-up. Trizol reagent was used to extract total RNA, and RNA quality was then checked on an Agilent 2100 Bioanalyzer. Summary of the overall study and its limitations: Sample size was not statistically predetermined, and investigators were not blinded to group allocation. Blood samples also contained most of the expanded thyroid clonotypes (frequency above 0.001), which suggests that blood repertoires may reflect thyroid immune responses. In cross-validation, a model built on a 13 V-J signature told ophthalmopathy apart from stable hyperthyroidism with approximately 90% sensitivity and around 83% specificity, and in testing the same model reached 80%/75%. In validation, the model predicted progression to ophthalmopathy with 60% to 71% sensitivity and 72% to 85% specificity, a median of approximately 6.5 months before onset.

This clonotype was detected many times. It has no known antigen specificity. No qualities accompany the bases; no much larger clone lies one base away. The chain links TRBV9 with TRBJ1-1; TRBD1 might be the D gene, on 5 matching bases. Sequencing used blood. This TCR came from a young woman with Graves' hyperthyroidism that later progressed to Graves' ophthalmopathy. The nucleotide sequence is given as TGTGCCAGCAGCGTAGCGTGGAGGGGCGGTCGGGCTTTCTTT. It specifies CASSVAWRGGRAFF.